Below are 8 T cell receptor beta chains sequenced from a single sample in a study of T cell responses to AZD1222 COVID-19 vaccine. Clones were read by immunoSEQ multiplex PCR, and TCRdb kept only the in-frame ones, dropping some. This repertoire shows 86,000 or so clones, 70% to 90% found once; its top ten account for roughly 6%. This sample comprised peripheral blood, obtained 28 days after the second AZD1222 dose. All receptors come from an adult who received the AZD1222 COVID-19 vaccine.

The rearrangement uses TRBV6-5 and TRBJ2-7; D is perhaps TRBD1 or TRBD2 (5 bases each). The CDR3 extends over 13 amino acids. In germline, CDR1 is MNHEY, CDR2 SVGAGI. The V and J ends lost 5 bases and 7 bases respectively, with 15 bases between them. This chain's CDR3 is CASSTRGLREQYF. DNA for the CDR3: TGTGCCAGCAGTACCCGGGGCCTGAGAGAGCAGTACTTC.

V is TRBV19 and J is TRBJ2-1; weak D call: TRBD2 (6 bases). CDR3 length: 20 residues. V was trimmed by 6 bases and J by 0 bases, leaving 27 bases between them. From germline, CDR1 is LNHDA and CDR2 SQIVND (reference sequence). The DNA of the CDR3 is TGTGCCAGTAGGAGTCGGGTGGTACAGTATAGCGGAGGCTCCTACAATGAGCAGTTCTTC. It translates to CASRSRVVQYSGGSYNEQFF.

The rearrangement links TRBV6-5 to TRBJ2-1; TRBD1 matches 7 bases. The CDR3 consists of 11 residues. Per the germline V gene, CDR1 is MNHEY and CDR2 is SVGAGI. Germline trimming cut 6 bases from V and 10 bases from J; bases unmatched to any gene: 3. The CDR3 is CASRKGAEQFF. CDR3 nucleotide sequence: TGTGCCAGCAGAAAGGGGGCCGAGCAGTTCTTC.

In DNA form, the CDR3 reads TGTGCCAGCAGTTACGCGTCCGGGACAGGGCATGAGCAGTACTTC. Translation gives CASSYASGTGHEQYF. The rearrangement links TRBV6-5 to TRBJ2-7; 9 positions agree with TRBD1. In germline, CDR1 is MNHEY, CDR2 SVGAGI. The CDR3 totals 15 residues. Trimming cost V 2 bases and J 7 bases; bases outside gene matches: 9.

This clone was found a few times. The V and J genes are TRBV7-2 and TRBJ2-1; 8 nucleotides align to TRBD2. V lost 1 base and J lost 5; bases outside the gene matches: 7. CDR1 and CDR2 from the germline V gene are SGHTA and FQGNSA. The CDR3 is 16 residues long. DNA for the CDR3: TGTGCCAGCAGCTTAGAAGGGACTAGGGGGAACAATGAGCAGTTCTTC. This codes for CASSLEGTRGNNEQFF.

This clone appeared a few times. The genes are TRBV5-1 and TRBJ2-7, with 8 positions matching TRBD1. Trimming cost V 4 bases and J 3 bases; bases outside gene matches: 6. Germline values: CDR1 SGHRS, CDR2 YFSETQ. The CDR3 is 14 amino acids. CDR3 amino acids: CASSLTGVGYEQYF. The DNA for the CDR3 is TGCGCCAGCAGCCTGACAGGGGTTGGCTACGAGCAGTACTTC.

This chain uses TRBV7-8 with TRBJ2-3; the match to TRBD1 covers 7 bases. J gave up 6 bases and V 5 bases, and 2 bases lay outside the gene matches. Per the germline V gene, CDR1 is SGHVS and CDR2 is FQNEAQ. The CDR3 has 12 residues. The chain's CDR3 is CASSPQGDTQYF. CDR3 in DNA: TGTGCCAGCAGCCCACAGGGGGATACGCAGTATTTT.

The chain joins TRBV7-9 to TRBJ2-5, with a possible D match to TRBD2 (7 bases). The length of the CDR3 is 15 residues. Germline assignment: CDR1 SEHNR and CDR2 FQNEAQ (reference sequence). V was clipped by 7 bases and J by 5 bases, with 20 bases between them. The CDR3 coding sequence is TGTGCCAGCACCCTTAGAGGGGGGGCCAGGGAGACCCAGTACTTC. Translating gives CASTLRGGARETQYF.